This T cell receptor beta chain was recovered during a study of cytomegalovirus exposure and HLA in healthy donors. General observations from the study: Researchers reported in a later analysis that common viral pathogens appeared linked to several top clusters. Apparent HLA restriction characterized most CMV-associated TCR beta chains in a later analysis. Some highly shared sequence variants likely arose as a pipeline artifact.

The PCR used 60 Vbeta and 13 Jbeta primers. Sequencing used immunoSEQ multiplex PCR; TCRdb keeps in-frame clones, though not all of them. Found here are approximately 160,000 clones, approximately 67% of them singletons; the top ten hold around 4.3%. Regarding this clone: Its specificity is not known.

The receptor's source is a woman younger than 30 in good health and CMV-seropositive. What was sequenced was PBMCs.

The CDR3 protein is CASSLTGGEQFF. CDR3 DNA: TGTGCCAGCAGTCTCACTGGAGGTGAGCAGTTCTTC. The chain employs TRBV4-2 and TRBJ2-1; D might be TRBD2 (5 bases). Looked up from germline, CDR1 is LGHNA and CDR2 is YNFKEQ. The length of the CDR3 is 12 residues. Trimming left V 6 bases short and J 9 bases short, with 12 bases between.